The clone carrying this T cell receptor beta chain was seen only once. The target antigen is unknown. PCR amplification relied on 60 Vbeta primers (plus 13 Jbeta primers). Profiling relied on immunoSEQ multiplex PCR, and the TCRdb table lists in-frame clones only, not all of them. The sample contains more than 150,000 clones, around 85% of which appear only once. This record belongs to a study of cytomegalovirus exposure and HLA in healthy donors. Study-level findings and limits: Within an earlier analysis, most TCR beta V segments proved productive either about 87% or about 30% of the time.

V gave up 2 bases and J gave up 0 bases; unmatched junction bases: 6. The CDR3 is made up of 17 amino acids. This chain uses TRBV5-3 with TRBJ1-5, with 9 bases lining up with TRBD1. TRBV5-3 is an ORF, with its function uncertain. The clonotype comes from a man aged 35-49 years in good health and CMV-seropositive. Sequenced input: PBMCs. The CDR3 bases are TGTGCCAGAAGCTTATATCGGACAGGGGATAGCAATCAGCCCCAGCATTTT. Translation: CARSLYRTGDSNQPQHF.